The rows below give T cell receptor beta chains drawn from one sample of a study of immune heterogeneity within non-small cell lung tumors. One entry per CDR3 protein results from TCRdb running MiXCR on the multiplex PCR reads. Of fewer than 25,000 distinct CDR3 sequences in the sample, 25% to 30% were seen once. Sample: lung tumor tissue. The receptors come from a man aged 35 to 55 with non-small cell lung cancer. The CDR3 runs from the conserved cysteine through the conserved F or W. The D gene is left open where the match is weak. The size entry is marked missing in some rows and otherwise reads once, few, many or a size class.

>NA|TRBJ1-6|TRBV27|many
CASSNPTSPLHF
TGTGCCAGCAGTAACCCCACGTCACCCCTCCACTTT
>NA|TRBJ1-1|TRBV4-1|few
CASSLGGITEAFF
TGCGCCAGCTCACTAGGGGGGATTACTGAAGCTTTCTTT
>TRBD1|TRBJ2-7|TRBV7-2|NA
CASSLAVWTGTTTRGYEQYF
TGTGCCAGCAGCTTAGCGGTATGGACAGGGACGACGACGAGGGGCTACGAGCAGTACTTC
>NA|TRBJ2-1|TRBV11-2|many
CASSPARGAGEQFF
TGTGCCAGCAGCCCAGCCCGGGGGGCCGGGGAGCAGTTCTTC
>NA|TRBJ2-5|TRBV11-3|few
CASSPSQQETQYF
TGTGCCAGCAGCCCCTCCCAACAAGAGACCCAGTACTTC
>NA|TRBJ2-5|TRBV5-6|NA
CASSLDGRGETQYF
TGTGCCAGCAGCTTGGACGGGAGAGGAGAGACCCAGTACTTC
>TRBD1|TRBJ2-7|TRBV30|medium-sized
CAWSVRDRGAYEQYF
TGTGCCTGGAGTGTCCGGGACAGGGGAGCCTACGAGCAGTACTTC
>TRBD2|TRBJ2-7|TRBV6-1|medium-sized
CASSPLAGVSSYEQYF
TGTGCCAGCAGTCCACTAGCGGGAGTCAGCTCCTACGAGCAGTACTTC
>NA|TRBJ2-1|TRBV29-1|few
CSAGTPGNEQFF
TGCAGCGCCGGGACCCCGGGGAATGAGCAGTTCTTC
>TRBD2|TRBJ2-1|TRBV12-3/TRBV12-4|medium-sized
CASSIGPGLAGYNEQFF
TGTGCCAGCAGCATTGGCCCGGGACTAGCGGGGTACAATGAGCAGTTCTTC
>NA|TRBJ2-7|TRBV9|many
CASSVGSSVYEQYF
TGTGCCAGCAGCGTAGGTTCTAGCGTCTACGAGCAGTACTTC
>TRBD1|TRBJ1-2|TRBV6-1|medium-sized
CASSEWRQGGYGYTF
TGTGCCAGCAGTGAATGGAGACAGGGTGGCTATGGCTACACCTTC
>NA|TRBJ1-2|TRBV12-3/TRBV12-4|medium-sized
CASSGTKGNGYTF
TGTGCCAGCAGTGGGACCAAGGGGAATGGCTACACCTTC
>NA|TRBJ2-7|TRBV30|medium-sized
CAWSHWTSIYEQYF
TGTGCCTGGAGTCATTGGACTTCGATCTACGAGCAGTACTTC
>TRBD1|TRBJ1-2|TRBV12-3/TRBV12-4|medium-sized
CASSEKARQGGYGYTF
TGTGCCAGCAGTGAAAAGGCCCGACAGGGTGGCTATGGCTACACCTTC
>NA|TRBJ2-1|TRBV24-1|few
CATSVTGVGEQFF
TGTGCCACCAGTGTGACGGGAGTTGGTGAGCAGTTCTTC
>TRBD2|TRBJ2-2|TRBV27|many
CASSSGRWTSGRSGELFF
TGTGCCAGCAGTTCCGGACGGTGGACTAGCGGGAGGTCCGGGGAGCTGTTTTTT
>TRBD1|TRBJ1-6|TRBV11-2|many
CASRLQGSEGNSPLHF
TGTGCCAGCAGGTTACAGGGGAGTGAAGGAAATTCACCCCTCCACTTT
>NA|TRBJ1-3|TRBV30|few
CAWKPFGNTIYF
TGTGCCTGGAAACCGTTTGGAAACACCATATATTTT
>TRBD2|TRBJ2-3|TRBV5-1|many
CASSLDAGADTQYF
TGCGCCAGCAGCTTGGATGCGGGAGCAGATACGCAGTATTTT
>NA|TRBJ2-2|TRBV20-1|many
CSVGGNTGELFF
TGCAGTGTAGGCGGCAACACCGGGGAGCTGTTTTTT
>NA|TRBJ2-7|TRBV19|few
CASSRGPGTSYEQYF
TGTGCCAGTAGTAGGGGACCCGGGACCTCCTACGAGCAGTACTTC
>NA|TRBJ2-1|TRBV7-2|many
CASSLVAVSYNEQFF
TGTGCCAGCAGCTTAGTAGCGGTCTCCTACAATGAGCAGTTCTTC
>NA|TRBJ2-3|TRBV13|many
CASSLGSSTDTQYF
TGTGCCAGCAGCTTGGGTTCTAGCACAGATACGCAGTATTTT
>NA|TRBJ2-5|TRBV24-1|NA
CATSDREVQETQYF
TGTGCCACCAGTGACAGGGAGGTTCAAGAGACCCAGTACTTC
>TRBD2|TRBJ2-7|TRBV30|NA
CAWSVLQSAGGWYEQYF
TGTGCCTGGAGTGTACTTCAGTCAGCGGGGGGTTGGTACGAGCAGTACTTC
>NA|TRBJ1-1|TRBV9|few
CASSVDKYGESAFF
TGTGCCAGCAGCGTAGACAAGTACGGGGAGTCAGCTTTCTTT
>NA|TRBJ2-5|TRBV20-1|few
CSASTPERETQYF
TGCAGTGCTAGTACCCCCGAAAGGGAGACCCAGTACTTC
>TRBD1|TRBJ1-6|TRBV11-3|NA
CASSPQQGLNSPLHF
TGTGCCAGCAGCCCCCAACAGGGGTTAAATTCACCCCTCCACTTT
>TRBD1|TRBJ1-5|TRBV20-1|many
CSAFDREGYNQPQHF
TGCAGTGCTTTTGACAGGGAAGGGTACAATCAGCCCCAGCATTTT
>NA|TRBJ1-1|TRBV18|many
CASSTVGTEAFF
TGTGCCAGCTCGACGGTGGGCACTGAAGCTTTCTTT
>NA|TRBJ1-1|TRBV29-1|many
CSVVVGQGGTEAFF
TGCAGCGTTGTAGTCGGGCAGGGAGGAACTGAAGCTTTCTTT
>NA|TRBJ1-1|TRBV5-1|few
CASSMGGYTEAFF
TGCGCCAGCAGTATGGGGGGATACACTGAAGCTTTCTTT
>TRBD1|TRBJ1-1|TRBV19|few
CASIPTGGGTEAFF
TGTGCCAGTATACCGACAGGGGGTGGGACTGAAGCTTTCTTT
>TRBD2|TRBJ2-5|TRBV19|once
CASSSREGKGGTQYF
TGTGCCAGTAGTTCCCGGGAGGGGAAAGGGGGGACCCAGTACTTC
>TRBD2|TRBJ2-7|TRBV19|medium-sized
CASSANGAGLAGSYEQYF
TGTGCCAGTAGTGCGAATGGGGCCGGACTAGCGGGCTCCTACGAGCAGTACTTC
>NA|TRBJ2-7|TRBV7-9|few
CASSLAGASATYEQYF
TGTGCCAGCAGCTTAGCGGGGGCTAGCGCGACCTACGAGCAGTACTTC
>TRBD1|TRBJ2-7|TRBV5-1|few
CASSFTGTGFEQYF
TGCGCCAGCAGCTTCACCGGGACAGGGTTCGAGCAGTACTTC
>NA|TRBJ2-2|TRBV4-1|many
CASSRGPNTGELFF
TGCGCCAGCAGCCGCGGTCCGAACACCGGGGAGCTGTTTTTT
>NA|TRBJ2-7|TRBV5-8|few
CASSSGYEQYF
TGTGCCAGCAGCTCTGGGTACGAGCAGTACTTC
>NA|TRBJ2-5|TRBV3-1|few
CASSPAGRQETQYF
TGTGCCAGCAGCCCTGCAGGACGTCAAGAGACCCAGTACTTC
>NA|TRBJ2-7|TRBV18|many
CASSPDNSRLYF
TGTGCCAGCTCACCAGATAACTCCAGACTCTACTTC
>TRBD2|TRBJ2-5|TRBV14|NA
CASSQTSGSIGTQYF
TGTGCCAGCAGCCAAACTAGCGGGAGCATCGGGACCCAGTACTTC
>TRBD1|TRBJ1-5|TRBV5-5|NA
CASSTTGGLTQPQHF
TGTGCCAGCAGCACCACAGGGGGCTTGACTCAGCCCCAGCATTTT
>TRBD2|TRBJ2-1|TRBV19|NA
CASSIAGAGGKVFF
TGTGCCAGTAGTATAGCAGGAGCGGGAGGTAAGGTGTTCTTC
>TRBD2|TRBJ2-1|TRBV9|few
CASSARLAGYNEQFF
TGTGCCAGCAGCGCCAGACTAGCGGGGTACAATGAGCAGTTCTTC
>NA|TRBJ2-7|TRBV20-1|once
CSVRMDGSGFEQYF
TGCAGTGTTAGAATGGACGGGAGTGGGTTCGAGCAGTACTTC
>TRBD1|TRBJ2-5|TRBV9|NA
CASSATGGGKTQYF
TGTGCCAGCAGCGCCACAGGGGGCGGAAAGACCCAGTACTTC
>TRBD2|TRBJ2-1|TRBV11-3|NA
CDSSLGLAGGAYNEQFF
TGTGACAGCAGCTTAGGGCTAGCGGGAGGAGCGTACAATGAGCAGTTCTTC
>NA|TRBJ2-3|TRBV6-5|many
CASSYSITGRSTDTQYF
TGTGCCAGCAGTTACTCGATTACCGGAAGGAGCACAGATACGCAGTATTTT
>TRBD2|TRBJ2-7|TRBV20-1|many
CSARGLAGGGEQYF
TGCAGTGCTAGGGGACTAGCGGGAGGAGGCGAGCAGTACTTC
>NA|TRBJ2-2|TRBV19|NA
CASSGRTTTGELFF
TGTGCCAGTAGTGGCCGGACTACTACCGGGGAGCTGTTTTTT
>NA|TRBJ2-1|TRBV14|NA
CASGRTTSYNEQFF
TGTGCCTCCGGGCGGACTACATCCTACAATGAGCAGTTCTTC
>NA|TRBJ2-7|TRBV9|medium-sized
CASREGNCAYEQYF
TGTGCCAGCAGGGAGGGGAACTGTGCCTACGAGCAGTACTTC
>TRBD1|TRBJ2-7|TRBV19|many
CASSGQGLRYEQYF
TGTGCCAGTAGCGGACAGGGCCTTCGCTACGAGCAGTACTTC
>TRBD2|TRBJ2-5|TRBV15|NA
CATSPGGNQETQYF
TGTGCCACCAGCCCGGGGGGGAACCAAGAGACCCAGTACTTC
>NA|TRBJ1-4|TRBV27|NA
CASSLLGLRNEKLFF
TGTGCCAGCAGTTTATTAGGCCTACGAAATGAAAAACTGTTTTTT
>NA|TRBJ1-2|TRBV6-5|many
CASSSSPSSNYGYTF
TGTGCCAGCAGTTCCAGTCCCTCCTCTAACTATGGCTACACCTTC
>TRBD1|TRBJ2-1|TRBV12-3/TRBV12-4|many
CASSFSQGVDEQFF
TGTGCCAGCAGTTTTAGTCAGGGGGTCGATGAGCAGTTCTTC